These 28 T cell receptor beta chains were all obtained from the same sample, sequenced in a study of blood T cell repertoires in COVID-19. The table came from immunoSEQ multiplex PCR; TCRdb's copy has only in-frame clones and leaves some out. This table holds 150,000 or so clones, 60% to 85% found once. The sample comprised peripheral blood. The origin of the receptors is a woman older than 75 with active or convalescent COVID-19.

The genes are TRBV6-5 and TRBJ1-2, with D perhaps TRBD1 (5 bases). This CDR3 contains 14 residues. Germline loops: CDR1 MNHEY, CDR2 SVGAGI. Trimming took 5 bases from V and 8 from J, leaving 18 bases between them. The CDR3, as DNA: TGTGCCAGCAGTATCGGATTCGGGGGGGACGGCTACACCTTC. As protein: CASSIGFGGDGYTF.

The CDR3 DNA is TGTGCCAGCAGCACAGGGACATACACCGGGGAGCTGTTTTTT. Translation: CASSTGTYTGELFF. The V gene is TRBV9, the J gene TRBJ2-2, with D perhaps TRBD1 (6 bases). The length of the CDR3 is 14 residues. Per the germline V gene, CDR1 is SGDLS and CDR2 is YYNGEE. V lost 4 bases, J lost 3 bases, and 10 bases lay in between.

The chain recombines TRBV7-9 with TRBJ1-1, with 8 positions matching TRBD1. With V trimmed by 1 base and J by 9 bases, 10 bases remained unmatched. The CDR3 loop spans 15 amino acids. CDR1 is SEHNR and CDR2 is FQNEAQ in the germline V gene (reference sequence). The CDR3 loop is CASSLVGRGQEKAFF. Here the CDR3 DNA reads TGTGCCAGCAGCTTAGTGGGCAGGGGGCAGGAGAAAGCTTTCTTT.

This chain uses TRBV5-1 with TRBJ2-7; 7 bases are shared with TRBD1. Germline CDR1 SGHRS, CDR2 YFSETQ. The trim removed 4 bases at V and 6 bases at J, leaving 13 bases unmatched. This CDR3 spans 15 amino acids. DNA of the CDR3: TGCGCCAGCAGCCCCTTAAGGACAGGAAGAGGCGAGCAGTACTTC. This translates into CASSPLRTGRGEQYF.

The chain joins TRBV25-1 to TRBJ2-1, with D unresolved. Trimming shortened V by 0 bases and J by 1 base, and 7 bases separated the two germline ends. Germline CDR1 MGHDK, CDR2 SYGVNS. The CDR3 runs 15 residues. CDR3 sequence: CASSEYKRSYNEQFF. The CDR3 bases are TGTGCCAGCAGTGAATACAAGAGGTCCTACAATGAGCAGTTCTTC.

The rearrangement uses TRBV28 and TRBJ2-1; 9 bases line up with TRBD1. The CDR3 extends over 16 amino acids. V shed 1 base and J 7 bases; nucleotides not matched to a gene: 8. CDR1 MDHEN and CDR2 SYDVKM come from the germline V gene. CDR3 nucleotides: TGTGCCAGCAGTTTATCGGGGACAGGGAGTTCAAATGAGCAGTTCTTC. Its protein product is CASSLSGTGSSNEQFF.

This chain connects TRBV7-9 to TRBJ2-2; tentative D call: TRBD2 (6 bases). Per germline, CDR1 SEHNR and CDR2 FQNEAQ (reference sequence). The CDR3 runs 15 residues. The V end was cut by 6 bases, the J end by 10 bases, with 21 bases between. CDR3 in amino acids: CASSFQTFREQELFF. The CDR3, as DNA: TGTGCCAGCAGTTTCCAGACTTTCCGGGAGCAGGAGCTGTTTTTT. The full variable domain, in which reference TRBV7-9 and TRBJ2-2 provide the parts outside the CDR3, is DTGVSQNPRHKITKRGQNVTFRCDPISEHNRLYWYRQTLGQGPEFLTYFQNEAQLEKSRLLSDRFSAERPKGSFSTLEIQRTEQGDSAMYLCASSFQTFREQELFFGEGSRLTVL.

J is TRBJ2-1 and V is TRBV12-3 or TRBV12-4; the D is unclear. V shed 3 bases and J shed 9 bases, with 6 bases lying between them. The CDR3 is made up of 11 amino acids. The CDR3 coding sequence is TGTGCCAGCAGTTTGTTCGGTGAGCAGTTCTTC. Translated: CASSLFGEQFF.

The chain has TRBV30 and TRBJ1-2, with a possible D match to TRBD1 (6 bases). Germline V gives CDR1 GTSNPN, CDR2 SVGIG (reference sequence). CDR3 size: 14 residues. V was clipped by 0 bases and J by 1 base, with 9 bases between them. The CDR3 DNA sequence: TGTGCCTGGAGTGTATACAGGGTTAACTATGGCTACACCTTC. Its translation: CAWSVYRVNYGYTF.

The rearrangement uses TRBV12-3 or TRBV12-4 and TRBJ2-3; no firm D call. The CDR3 consists of 11 residues. Trimming left V 5 bases short and J 4 bases short, with 4 bases between. The CDR3 sequence is CASSISDTQYF. Written as DNA, the CDR3 is TGTGCCAGCAGTATCTCAGATACGCAGTATTTT.

This clone was found a few times. V gene TRBV10-1 combines with J gene TRBJ1-6; a weak D match, TRBD1 (6 bases). The V gene lost 5 bases and the J gene lost 6 bases, with 8 bases spanning the gap. CDR3 length: 13 residues. CDR1 is WNHNN, CDR2 SYGVQD, per germline (reference sequence). The CDR3: CASSLDSNSPLHF. The CDR3 nucleotides read TGCGCCAGCAGTCTGGACAGTAATTCACCCCTCCACTTT.

The chain is built from TRBV18 and TRBJ1-1; the D gene is possibly TRBD1 (5 bases). The germline V gene has CDR1 KGHSH and CDR2 LQKENI. Trimming removed 3 bases from V and 0 bases from J, with 11 bases in between. This CDR3 spans 15 amino acids. The CDR3 loop is CASSPDRTMNTEAFF. The CDR3 bases are TGTGCCAGCTCACCCGACAGAACGATGAACACTGAAGCTTTCTTT.

The J gene is TRBJ2-3, the V gene TRBV24-1, with a possible D match to TRBD2 (6 bases). V was shortened by 6 bases and J by 4 bases, with 13 bases between the two germline ends. The CDR3 consists of 14 residues. Per the germline V gene, CDR1 is KGHDR and CDR2 is SFDVKD. The DNA for the CDR3 is TGTGCCACCAGTCGGGGGTTGGACTCAGATACGCAGTATTTT. Translated: CATSRGLDSDTQYF.

The chain links TRBV5-4 to TRBJ2-3, with a weak D call TRBD2 (7 bases). V dropped 4 bases and J dropped 2 bases, with 20 bases sitting between them. Germline CDR1 SGHNT, CDR2 YYREEE (reference sequence). CDR3 length equals 17 residues. The CDR3 DNA follows: TGTGCCAGCAGCAAGACGGGGGGCCCCGTTCCCACAGATACGCAGTATTTT. Translated: CASSKTGGPVPTDTQYF.

The rearrangement uses TRBV7-3 and TRBJ1-1, with no clear D. Looked up from germline, CDR1 is SGHTA and CDR2 is FQGTGA. Deletions cut 0 bases from V and 6 bases from J, with 11 bases between. The CDR3 totals 14 residues. The CDR3 loop is CASSLTPINSEAFF. The CDR3 DNA follows: TGTGCCAGCAGCTTAACACCCATTAACTCTGAAGCTTTCTTT. Full variable domain (rest looked up from reference TRBV7-3 and TRBJ1-1): GAGVSQTPSNKVTEKGKYVELRCDPISGHTALYWYRQSLGQGPEFLIYFQGTGAADDSGLPNDRFFAVRPEGSVSTLKIQRTERGDSAVYLCASSLTPINSEAFFGQGTRLTVV.

V usage is TRBV7-9 and J usage is TRBJ1-1, with unresolved D. The CDR3 covers 14 residues. Germline V gene data show CDR1 as SEHNR and CDR2 as FQNEAQ (reference sequence). V was clipped by 3 bases and J by 3 bases, with 11 bases between them. Here the CDR3 reads CASSFFSGDTEAFF. CDR3 DNA: TGTGCCAGCAGCTTTTTCAGTGGAGACACTGAAGCTTTCTTT.

About this clone itself: One end of the junction fails to match germline, which may point to a read error. V usage is TRBV10-3 and J usage is TRBJ1-2, with 8 bases lining up with TRBD1. Germline V CDR1 and CDR2: ENHRY, SYGVKD. The CDR3 contains 11 residues. The CDR3 here is CAISEDRGVLF. As DNA, the CDR3 is TGTGCCATCAGTGAAGACAGGGGCGTTCTATTC.

The rearrangement links TRBV6-1 to TRBJ2-1, with 13 nucleotides matching TRBD2. The germline V gene encodes CDR1 MNHNS and CDR2 SASEGT. This CDR3 is 18 amino acids long. Germline trimming cut 3 bases from V and 6 bases from J; bases unmatched to any gene: 11. The CDR3 spells CASSEGLAGKNIGNEQFF. CDR3 bases: TGTGCCAGCAGTGAGGGACTAGCGGGGAAAAACATCGGCAATGAGCAGTTCTTC.

This clone occurred once. The chain joins TRBV5-4 to TRBJ1-2; 10 nucleotides line up with TRBD1. Trimming cost V 1 base and J 2 bases; bases outside gene matches: 2. The germline gives CDR1 SGHNT, CDR2 YYREEE (reference sequence). The CDR3 covers 15 residues. Written as DNA, the CDR3 is TGTGCCAGCAGCTTGCGGGACAGGGGCAACTATGGCTACACCTTC. Its protein is CASSLRDRGNYGYTF.

V usage is TRBV6-2 or TRBV6-3 and J usage is TRBJ1-2; 7 bases align to TRBD1. Germline V gene sequence: CDR1 MNHEY, CDR2 SVGEGT. V was clipped by 5 bases and J by 2 bases; unmatched bases: 11. The CDR3 sequence is 16 residues long. In DNA form, the CDR3 reads TGTGCCAGCAGTACTACACCGACAGGGTTGAACTATGGCTACACCTTC. Encoded protein: CASSTTPTGLNYGYTF.

The chain recombines TRBV5-1 with TRBJ2-5; 9 nucleotides agree with TRBD1. V shed 0 bases and J 5 bases; nucleotides not matched to a gene: 5. The CDR3 runs 15 residues. The germline V gene encodes CDR1 SGHRS and CDR2 YFSETQ. CDR3 sequence (DNA): TGCGCCAGCAGCTTGGCACAGGGGGCGCGGGAGACCCAGTACTTC. Protein: CASSLAQGARETQYF.

CDR3: CASSSLTGTYEQYF. CDR3 in DNA: TGTGCCAGCAGTTCCCTGACAGGGACCTACGAGCAGTACTTC. The rearrangement uses TRBV27 and TRBJ2-7; 7 bases agree with TRBD1. This CDR3 has 14 amino acids. V was clipped by 4 bases and J by 2 bases; unmatched bases: 5. Per germline, CDR1 MNHEY and CDR2 SMNVEV (reference sequence).

The chain employs TRBV5-1 and TRBJ1-1; D might be TRBD1 (5 bases). The CDR3 sequence is 15 residues long. Germline V lookup: CDR1 SGHRS, CDR2 YFSETQ. Trimming took off 0 bases at V and 1 base at J, with 10 bases between the two ends. The DNA for the CDR3 is TGCGCCAGCAGCTTGGGAGCAGGGTGGAACACTGAAGCTTTCTTT. Protein product: CASSLGAGWNTEAFF.

The chain carries TRBV14 and TRBJ2-7; a possible D gene is TRBD2 (7 bases). The V gene lost 0 bases and the J gene lost 4 bases, with 28 bases spanning the gap. The CDR3 consists of 20 residues. Germline V gene sequence: CDR1 SGHDN, CDR2 FVKESK. The CDR3 loop reads CASSQDQRSAGAALGYEQYF. Here the CDR3 DNA reads TGTGCCAGCAGCCAAGATCAAAGGTCCGCGGGGGCCGCTTTAGGGTACGAGCAGTACTTC.

This chain joins TRBV30 and TRBJ1-4; no firm D call. CDR3 size: 18 residues. V was clipped by 0 bases and J by 0 bases, with 17 bases between them. The germline CDR1 and CDR2 sequences are GTSNPN and SVGIG (reference sequence). CDR3 coding DNA: TGTGCCTGGAGTGTCCTCACCCCACTCGGGACAACTAATGAAAAACTGTTTTTT. This encodes CAWSVLTPLGTTNEKLFF.

V usage is TRBV18 and J usage is TRBJ2-2; D possibly corresponds to TRBD1 (5 bases). V lost 3 bases and J lost 2, with 10 bases in between. Germline V lookup: CDR1 KGHSH, CDR2 LQKENI. There are 15 residues in the CDR3. The CDR3 loop is CASSPGQGNTGELFF. In DNA form, the CDR3 reads TGTGCCAGCTCACCTGGACAAGGAAACACCGGGGAGCTGTTTTTT.

V and J are TRBV6-2 or TRBV6-3 and TRBJ2-5, with a weak D call TRBD1 (5 bases). Per the germline V gene, CDR1 is MNHEY and CDR2 is SVGEGT. Trimming cost V 1 base and J 2 bases, with 14 bases left between them. The CDR3 sequence is 16 residues long. The CDR3 region is CASSYFRAGRQETQYF. Written as DNA, the CDR3 is TGTGCCAGCAGTTACTTTCGGGCAGGGCGGCAAGAGACCCAGTACTTC.

The chain links TRBV30 to TRBJ2-3; D is ambiguous. Germline V gene sequence: CDR1 GTSNPN, CDR2 SVGIG (reference sequence). Deletions cut 3 bases from V and 2 bases from J, with 6 bases between. This CDR3 comprises 12 residues. The CDR3 bases are TGTGCCTGGAGCGGGTTCACAGATACGCAGTATTTT. Its protein is CAWSGFTDTQYF.